These T cell receptor beta chains were read from a single sample in a study of T cells in localized non-small cell lung cancer. Sequencing was performed with immunoSEQ multiplex PCR; in TCRdb, only in-frame clones are kept and a portion is missing. The data show tens of thousands of clones, roughly 86% seen once. The sample here was peripheral blood, taken before any cancer treatment. The receptors here all came from a man between 40 and 69 years old with stage I lung adenocarcinoma. Both conserved end residues are part of each CDR3. D genes are given only for firm matches. Not all rows give a size; the values are once, few, many and, for expanded clones, a class.

V gene	D gene	clone size	J gene	CDR3 protein	CDR3 DNA
TRBV19	.	.	TRBJ2-2	CASSSTANTGELFF	TGTGCCAGTAGTTCGACGGCGAACACCGGGGAGCTGTTTTTT
TRBV7-3	TRBD1	.	TRBJ2-7	CASSLQGGGSYEQYF	TGTGCCAGCAGCCTACAGGGGGGAGGCTCCTACGAGCAGTACTTC
TRBV28	.	.	TRBJ2-7	CASTPPEGYYEQYF	TGTGCCAGCACCCCGCCAGAGGGATACTACGAGCAGTACTTC
TRBV7-2	TRBD2	.	TRBJ2-5	CASSGGRLAGSAKETQYF	TGTGCCAGCAGCGGAGGTCGTCTAGCGGGGTCCGCAAAAGAGACCCAGTACTTC
TRBV14	.	few	TRBJ2-4	CASSQEVGGAKNIQYF	TGTGCCAGCAGCCAAGAGGTGGGGGGAGCCAAAAACATTCAGTACTTC
TRBV10-2	TRBD2	.	TRBJ2-7	CASLGGTSGYEQYF	TGCGCCTCTCTCGGGGGGACTAGCGGTTACGAGCAGTACTTC
TRBV5-1	.	.	TRBJ1-3	CASRSSGNTIYF	TGCGCCAGCAGGTCCTCTGGAAACACCATATATTTT
TRBV27	.	.	TRBJ2-7	CASNSRAVGSYEQYF	TGTGCCAGCAACTCCCGGGCAGTGGGAAGCTACGAGCAGTACTTC
TRBV4-1	TRBD1	once	TRBJ1-3	CASSQVLDRGRSGNTIYF	TGCGCCAGCAGCCAAGTTCTAGACAGGGGGCGATCTGGAAACACCATATATTTT
TRBV19	TRBD1	.	TRBJ1-5	CASSNGDRDPLGNQPQHF	TGTGCCAGTAGTAACGGGGACAGGGATCCTCTCGGCAATCAGCCCCAGCATTTT
TRBV28	.	.	TRBJ1-5	CASSLQPALHGPQHF	TGTGCCAGCAGTTTGCAGCCAGCTTTACATGGGCCCCAGCATTTT
TRBV28	.	.	TRBJ2-7	CASSSSIREQYF	TGTGCCAGCAGTTCTAGTATTAGGGAGCAGTACTTC
TRBV5-1	.	few	TRBJ2-7	CASSLIPGPSYEQYF	TGCGCCAGCAGCTTGATCCCGGGGCCCTCCTACGAGCAGTACTTC
TRBV19	.	.	TRBJ2-2	CASSTLSGAIGELFF	TGTGCCAGTAGTACCCTATCGGGGGCGATCGGGGAGCTGTTTTTT
TRBV27	TRBD1	few	TRBJ1-2	CASSPLPTGIGYGYTF	TGTGCCAGCAGTCCCCTCCCGACAGGGATAGGCTATGGCTACACCTTC
TRBV4-1	.	.	TRBJ2-7	CASNQPGSYEQCF	TGCGCCAGCAACCAGCCAGGGTCCTACGAGCAGTGCTTC
TRBV2	.	.	TRBJ1-5	CASSESRIFYSNQPQHF	TGTGCCAGCAGTGAATCCCGCATATTTTATAGCAATCAGCCCCAGCATTTT
TRBV27	.	.	TRBJ2-1	CASSAGWGVNEQFF	TGTGCCAGCAGTGCCGGATGGGGAGTCAATGAGCAGTTCTTC
TRBV7-8	TRBD1	.	TRBJ1-1	CASSPSGQSAFF	TGTGCCAGCAGCCCCTCGGGACAGTCAGCTTTCTTT
TRBV2	.	.	TRBJ2-7	CASSGDNSYEQYF	TGTGCCAGCAGCGGGGACAACTCCTACGAGCAGTACTTC
TRBV6-1	TRBD1	.	TRBJ1-5	CASSDRERGNQPQHF	TGTGCCAGCAGCGACAGGGAAAGGGGCAATCAGCCCCAGCATTTT
TRBV9	.	.	TRBJ2-7	CASSVGPLGYEQYF	TGTGCCAGCAGCGTAGGACCCCTCGGCTACGAGCAGTACTTC
TRBV7-9	.	.	TRBJ1-3	CASSFGFSGNTIYF	TGTGCCAGCAGCTTCGGCTTCTCTGGAAACACCATATATTTT
TRBV5-1	.	.	TRBJ2-1	CASSPSSSSSYNEQFF	TGCGCCAGCAGCCCCTCTTCGAGCAGCTCCTACAATGAGCAGTTCTTC
TRBV6-6	TRBD1	.	TRBJ2-3	CASSKQGQGPADTQYF	TGTGCCAGCAGTAAACAGGGACAGGGGCCGGCAGATACGCAGTATTTT
TRBV30	.	.	TRBJ2-1	CAWSVEGYGEQFF	TGTGCCTGGAGTGTAGAGGGTTATGGTGAGCAGTTCTTC
TRBV5-4	.	.	TRBJ2-3	CASSLVGARRDTQYF	TGTGCCAGCAGCTTGGTAGGGGCCAGGCGCGATACGCAGTATTTT
TRBV19	.	.	TRBJ2-5	CASSMREQETQYF	TGTGCCAGTAGTATGAGGGAACAAGAGACCCAGTACTTC
TRBV9	.	few	TRBJ1-1	CASSVDGRAAAEAFF	TGTGCCAGCAGCGTAGATGGCAGGGCCGCCGCTGAAGCTTTCTTT
TRBV7-2	.	.	TRBJ1-3	CASSPLGPSGNTIYF	TGTGCCAGCAGCCCACTGGGCCCCTCTGGAAACACCATATATTTT
TRBV30	TRBD2	few	TRBJ2-1	CAWKLVGTSGINEQFF	TGTGCCTGGAAGCTGGTCGGGACTAGCGGGATTAATGAGCAGTTCTTC
TRBV19	.	.	TRBJ1-1	CASSISAASTEAFF	TGTGCCAGTAGTATCTCGGCAGCAAGCACTGAAGCTTTCTTT
TRBV20-1	.	.	TRBJ2-7	CSAQDRYEQYF	TGCAGTGCCCAGGACAGATACGAGCAGTACTTC
TRBV5-1	TRBD1	.	TRBJ1-4	CASSPGQIGEKLFF	TGCGCCAGCAGCCCGGGACAGATCGGTGAAAAACTGTTTTTT
TRBV5-4	TRBD1	.	TRBJ2-7	CAGSDRRGQGANEQYF	TGTGCAGGGTCAGATAGGCGAGGACAGGGGGCCAACGAGCAGTACTTC
TRBV2	TRBD1	.	TRBJ2-7	CASSWTGAGSEQYF	TGTGCCAGCAGTTGGACAGGGGCGGGTAGCGAGCAGTACTTC
TRBV5-1	.	.	TRBJ2-1	CASSPGEGQSSYNEQFF	TGCGCCAGCAGCCCAGGGGAGGGCCAAAGCTCCTACAATGAGCAGTTCTTC
TRBV5-6	.	large	TRBJ2-4	CASSLASSGQYGIQYF	TGTGCCAGCAGCTTGGCTAGCTCAGGACAGTATGGCATTCAGTACTTC
TRBV4-1	.	.	TRBJ2-7	CASSQVSEAYEQYF	TGCGCCAGCAGCCAAGTAAGCGAGGCCTACGAGCAGTACTTC
TRBV6-5	.	many	TRBJ1-2	CASSRGTTMGYTF	TGTGCCAGCAGCCGCGGGACAACAATGGGCTACACCTTC
TRBV27	TRBD2	.	TRBJ2-7	CASSDWTSGMGEQYF	TGTGCCAGCAGTGACTGGACTAGCGGGATGGGAGAGCAGTACTTC